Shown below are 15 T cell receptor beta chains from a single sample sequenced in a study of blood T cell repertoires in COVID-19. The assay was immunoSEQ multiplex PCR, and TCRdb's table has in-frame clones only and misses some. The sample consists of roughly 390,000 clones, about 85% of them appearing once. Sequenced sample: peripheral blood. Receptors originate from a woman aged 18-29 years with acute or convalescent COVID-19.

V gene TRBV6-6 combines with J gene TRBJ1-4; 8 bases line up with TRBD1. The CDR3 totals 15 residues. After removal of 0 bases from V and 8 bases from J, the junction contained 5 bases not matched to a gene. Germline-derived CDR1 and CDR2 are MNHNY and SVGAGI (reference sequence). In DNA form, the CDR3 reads TGTGCCAGCAGTTACTCTCAGGGGGCGCAAGAAAAACTGTTTTTT. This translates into CASSYSQGAQEKLFF.

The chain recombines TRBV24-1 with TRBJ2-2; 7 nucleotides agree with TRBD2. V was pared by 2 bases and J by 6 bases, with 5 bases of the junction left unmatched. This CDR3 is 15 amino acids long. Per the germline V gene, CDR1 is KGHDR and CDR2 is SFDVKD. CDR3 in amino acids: CATSDWTRYPGELFF. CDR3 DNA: TGTGCCACCAGTGATTGGACTAGATATCCCGGGGAGCTGTTTTTT.

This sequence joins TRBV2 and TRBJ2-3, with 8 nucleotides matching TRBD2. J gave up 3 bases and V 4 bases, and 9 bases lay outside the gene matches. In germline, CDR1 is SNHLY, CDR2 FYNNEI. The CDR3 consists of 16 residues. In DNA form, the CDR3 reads TGTGCCAGCAGTGTTGGCGGGGGGAGTGGTACAGATACGCAGTATTTT. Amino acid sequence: CASSVGGGSGTDTQYF.

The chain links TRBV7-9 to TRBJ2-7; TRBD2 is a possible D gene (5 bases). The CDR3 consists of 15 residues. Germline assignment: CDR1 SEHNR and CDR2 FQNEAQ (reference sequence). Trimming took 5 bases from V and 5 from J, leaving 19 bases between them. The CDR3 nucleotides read TGTGCCAGCAGCCCCGGAGGTAGAAAATTCGACGAGCAGTACTTC. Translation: CASSPGGRKFDEQYF. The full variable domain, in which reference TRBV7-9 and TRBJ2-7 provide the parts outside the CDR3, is DTGVSQNPRHKITKRGQNVTFRCDPISEHNRLYWYRQTLGQGPEFLTYFQNEAQLEKSRLLSDRFSAERPKGSFSTLEIQRTEQGDSAMYLCASSPGGRKFDEQYFGPGTRLTVT.

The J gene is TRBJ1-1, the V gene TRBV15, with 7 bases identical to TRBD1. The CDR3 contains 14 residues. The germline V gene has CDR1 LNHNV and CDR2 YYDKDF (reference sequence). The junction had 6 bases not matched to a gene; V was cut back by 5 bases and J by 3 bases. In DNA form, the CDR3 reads TGTGCCACCAGCCGAGGGGGCGTCGACACTGAAGCTTTCTTT. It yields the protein CATSRGGVDTEAFF.

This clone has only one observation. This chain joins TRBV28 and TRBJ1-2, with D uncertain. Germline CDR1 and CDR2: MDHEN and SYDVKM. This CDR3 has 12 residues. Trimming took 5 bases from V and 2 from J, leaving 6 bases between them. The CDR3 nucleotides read TGTGCCAGCAGTGTGCTAAACTATGGCTACACCTTC. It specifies CASSVLNYGYTF.

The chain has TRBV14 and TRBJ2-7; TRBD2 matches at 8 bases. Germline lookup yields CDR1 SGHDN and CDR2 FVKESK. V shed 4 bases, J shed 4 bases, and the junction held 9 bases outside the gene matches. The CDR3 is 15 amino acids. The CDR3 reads CASSPEAGVWYEQYF. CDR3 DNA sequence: TGTGCCAGCAGCCCCGAAGCGGGAGTATGGTACGAGCAGTACTTC.

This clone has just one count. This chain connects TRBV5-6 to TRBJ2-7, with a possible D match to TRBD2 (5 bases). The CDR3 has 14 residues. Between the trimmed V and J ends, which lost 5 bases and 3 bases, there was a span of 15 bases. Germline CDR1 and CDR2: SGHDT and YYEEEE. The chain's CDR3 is CASSRTANLYEQYF. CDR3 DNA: TGTGCCAGCAGTCGGACTGCGAACCTCTACGAGCAGTACTTC.

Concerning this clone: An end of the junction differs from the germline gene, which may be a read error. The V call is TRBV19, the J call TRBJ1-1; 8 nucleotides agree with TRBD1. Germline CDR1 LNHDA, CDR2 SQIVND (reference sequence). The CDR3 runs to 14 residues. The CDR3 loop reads CASSTGTGSPEAFF. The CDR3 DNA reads TGTGCCAGCAGTACCGGGACAGGAAGCCCTGAAGCTTTCTTT.

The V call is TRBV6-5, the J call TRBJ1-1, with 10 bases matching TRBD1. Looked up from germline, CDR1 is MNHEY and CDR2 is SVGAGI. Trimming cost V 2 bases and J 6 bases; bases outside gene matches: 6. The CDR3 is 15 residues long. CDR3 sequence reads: CASSYRPGTGAEAFF. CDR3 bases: TGTGCCAGCAGTTACCGTCCCGGGACAGGGGCTGAAGCTTTCTTT.

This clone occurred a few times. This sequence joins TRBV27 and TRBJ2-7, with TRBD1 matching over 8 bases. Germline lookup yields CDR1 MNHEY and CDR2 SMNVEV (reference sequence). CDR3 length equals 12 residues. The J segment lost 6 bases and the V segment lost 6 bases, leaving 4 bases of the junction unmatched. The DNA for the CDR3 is TGTGCCAGCAGGACAGGGGCATCCGAGCAGTACTTC. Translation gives CASRTGASEQYF.

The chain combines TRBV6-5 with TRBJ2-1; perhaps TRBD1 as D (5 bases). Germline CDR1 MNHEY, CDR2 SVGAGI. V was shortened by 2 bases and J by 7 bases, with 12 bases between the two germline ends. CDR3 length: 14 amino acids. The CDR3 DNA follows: TGTGCCAGCAGTTACGACCCAGGGTGGAATGAGCAGTTCTTC. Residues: CASSYDPGWNEQFF.

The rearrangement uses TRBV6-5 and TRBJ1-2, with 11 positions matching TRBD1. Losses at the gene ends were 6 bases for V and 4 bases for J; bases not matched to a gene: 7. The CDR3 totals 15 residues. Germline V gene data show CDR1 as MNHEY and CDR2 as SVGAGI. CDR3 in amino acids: CASRLGQGARYGYTF. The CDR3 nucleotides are TGTGCCAGCAGGCTTGGACAGGGGGCTCGCTATGGCTACACCTTC.

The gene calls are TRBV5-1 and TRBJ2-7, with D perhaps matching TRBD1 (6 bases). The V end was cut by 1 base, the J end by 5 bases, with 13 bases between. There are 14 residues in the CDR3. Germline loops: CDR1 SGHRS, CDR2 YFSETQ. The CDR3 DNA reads TGCGCCAGCAGCTTGTATGCAGGGGCCGACGAGCAGTACTTC. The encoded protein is CASSLYAGADEQYF.

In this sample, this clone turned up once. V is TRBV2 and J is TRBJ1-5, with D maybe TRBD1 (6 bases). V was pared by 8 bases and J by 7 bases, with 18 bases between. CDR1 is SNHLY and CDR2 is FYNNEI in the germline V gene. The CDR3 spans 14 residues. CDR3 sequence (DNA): TGTGCCAGCGTTATTGACAGGTCTAACCAGCCCCAGCATTTT. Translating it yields CASVIDRSNQPQHF.